This entry describes one T cell receptor (beta chain). The antigen this receptor binds is unknown. No base qualities exist here, and no much larger clone lies one base off it. TCRbeta CDR3 regions were amplified from genomic DNA by means of the immunoSEQ Assay, a bias-controlled multiplex PCR. The published analysis was carried out like this. Nucleated cell counts per sample were estimated from amplification of reference gene primers within the assay. To quantify the absolute abundance of each unique TCRbeta CDR3 rearrangement, sequence reads were collapsed and filtered. For each sample, productive Simpson clonality was calculated as the square root of Simpson's diversity index over productive rearrangements. The table was pulled from immuneACCESS by TCRdb, which kept in-frame rearrangements only. Such tables lose some clones; where checked, under half of the loss comes from unresolved V genes, and the rest has no known cause. The DNA gave D and trimming, while V, J and clone size come from that table. Present in this sample are 250,000 to 300,000 clones, around 87% of which were seen just once. Roughly 2.4% of the sample rests with the top ten.

This specimen belongs to a study of blood T cell repertoires in COVID-19 (TCRdb year 2020). Context from the whole study: Collaborator samples came from the United States, Italy and Spain and covered acute and convalescent phases of COVID-19. The prospective study material was composed of cDNA or gDNA derived from T cells, B-cell-depleted T cells, or PBMCs. Subjects who had been exposed to COVID-19, were actively infected with it, or had recovered from it provided the deeply sampled blood TCRbeta repertoires that made up the dataset. The repertoires were released in a freely available public database intended as a resource for research on the immune response to SARS-CoV-2. Samples were obtained from the ongoing ImmuneRACE study (first 160 participants) and from over 1,000 subjects provided by 6 global collaborators. Nearly every sample came with metadata listing a de-identified subject ID, COVID-19 status, age in years and sex. Where HLA class I and class II types were available, the types were taken from metadata supplied by the sample provider, not from assay-based typing.

A second Seattle source provided samples from volunteer blood donors who had recovered from COVID-19. Each collaborating institution followed its own protocols to collect whole blood in K2EDTA tubes. For TCRbeta analysis, collaborators shipped samples in one of three forms: frozen whole blood, isolated PBMCs, or DNA extracted from either of those sample types. Paper-wide results and their limitations: The amount of clinical and demographic metadata varied by source and participant and was provided uncurated.

V has 2 bases trimmed and J has 11 bases trimmed; junction bases matching no gene number 6. The CDR3 goes from the cysteine to the phenylalanine over 13 residues. CDR3 DNA is the only sequence kept; it has 39 bases, read in frame from the first base. CDR1 and CDR2 were assigned from the germline V gene as MDHEN and SYDVKM. The chain is made from TRBV28 and TRBJ2-1; TRBD1 agrees with 7 junctional bases. The sample was peripheral blood. This clonotype was sampled from a woman in her fifties or sixties who had recovered from COVID-19. The CDR3 region: CASSLSVRGQQFF. The nucleotide sequence is TGTGCCAGCAGTTTAAGTGTAAGGGGGCAGCAGTTCTTC.